This T cell receptor beta chain came from a study of cytomegalovirus exposure and HLA in healthy donors. Using immunoSEQ multiplex PCR, the repertoire was profiled, and TCRdb retains in-frame clones only, with some absent. The sample shows 150,000 to 200,000 clones, around 96% of them seen only once. Germline V CDR1 and CDR2: GTSNPN, SVGIG (reference sequence). V lost 4 bases, J lost 3 bases, and 15 bases lay in between. The CDR3 is 14 amino acids. V and J are TRBV30 and TRBJ1-2, with D perhaps TRBD1 (6 bases). The material sequenced was PBMCs. The receptor was derived from a woman aged 18-30 years in good health and CMV-seronegative. This CDR3 reads CAWTSGVGDYGYTF. CDR3 sequence (DNA): TGTGCCTGGACGTCAGGGGTAGGGGACTATGGCTACACCTTC.